This TCR beta chain was sequenced in a study of blood T cell repertoires in COVID-19. Looking at the study overall: Collection of acute and convalescent COVID-19 samples took place in the United States, Italy and Spain. Nucleic acid was either cDNA or gDNA, and it came from T cells, B-cell-depleted T cells, or PBMCs.

Study processing details: Reference gene primer amplification gave nucleated cell count estimates. Profiled with immunoSEQ multiplex PCR; TCRdb holds only in-frame clones, not every one. For V, J and clone size, that table is used; D and trimming come from the DNA. The sample yields about 26,000 clones, 81% seen once. The CDR3 is 20 residues long. Germline V gives CDR1 MNHEY, CDR2 SMNVEV (reference sequence). Losses at the gene ends were 6 bases for V and 0 bases for J; bases not matched to a gene: 20. Input material: peripheral blood. This sequence originates from a man aged 50 to 60 with active or convalescent COVID-19. J is TRBJ2-1 and V is TRBV27; 7 bases are a match to TRBD2. The CDR3: CASRIPGLPPGDSSYNEQFF. Here the CDR3 DNA reads TGTGCCAGCAGAATACCGGGACTACCCCCGGGTGATAGCTCCTACAATGAGCAGTTCTTC.